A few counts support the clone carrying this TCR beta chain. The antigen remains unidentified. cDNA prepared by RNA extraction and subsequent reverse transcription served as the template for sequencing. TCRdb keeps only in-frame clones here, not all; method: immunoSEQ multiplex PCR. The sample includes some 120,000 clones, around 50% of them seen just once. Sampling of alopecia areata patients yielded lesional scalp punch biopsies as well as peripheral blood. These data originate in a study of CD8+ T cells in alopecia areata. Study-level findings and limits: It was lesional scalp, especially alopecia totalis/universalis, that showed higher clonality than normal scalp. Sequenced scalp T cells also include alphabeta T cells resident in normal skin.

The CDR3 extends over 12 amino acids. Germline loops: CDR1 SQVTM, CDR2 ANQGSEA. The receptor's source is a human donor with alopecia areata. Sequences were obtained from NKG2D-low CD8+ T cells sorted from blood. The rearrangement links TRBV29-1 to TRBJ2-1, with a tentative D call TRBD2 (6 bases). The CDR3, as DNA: TGCAGTGCTGCCACGGGGGTGAATGAGCAGTTCTTC. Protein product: CSAATGVNEQFF.